These T cell receptor beta chains were read from a single sample in a study of beta chain features in type 1 diabetes. The method was immunoSEQ multiplex PCR; TCRdb's version includes in-frame clones alone and lacks a portion of them. The data contain about 270,000 clones, roughly an eighth of them singletons. The sample consisted of naive CD4+ T cells from blood. The receptors were gathered from a man aged 25-45 years with type 1 diabetes. The CDR3 runs from the conserved cysteine through the conserved F or W. A D gene is named only where the DNA matches it firmly. Rows give clone size only sometimes, using once, few, many, or a class for an expanded clone.

clone_size j_call d_call v_call cdr3_nt cdr3_aa
few TRBJ2-7 . TRBV16 TGTGCCAGCAGCCAATCCCAGGGGCAGCGCTTC CASSQSQGQRF
few TRBJ1-2 . TRBV18 TGTGCCAGCTCCGCGGGGGCGACTTCGTTTGGCTACACCTTC CASSAGATSFGYTF
few TRBJ1-1 TRBD1 TRBV16 TGTGCCAGCAGCCAATCGGGACAGTGGGGCACTGAAGCTTTCTTT CASSQSGQWGTEAFF
few TRBJ2-2 . TRBV11-3 TGTGCCAGCAGCTCCTCGACAACGAACACCGGGGAGCTGTTTTTT CASSSSTTNTGELFF
. TRBJ2-3 TRBD1 TRBV5-1 TGCGCCAGCCAGCCGGGACAGACCACCACAGATACGCAGTATTTT CASQPGQTTTDTQYF
few TRBJ1-2 . TRBV19 TGTGCCAGTAGTATCACGGAGGCGAACTATGGCTACACCTTC CASSITEANYGYTF
few TRBJ2-5 . TRBV7-9 TGTGCCAGCAGCTTCCAGGATAGAGAGACCCAGTACTTC CASSFQDRETQYF
. TRBJ2-7 . TRBV7-3 TGTGCCAGCAGCCAGACAGACTCCTACGAGCAGTACTTC CASSQTDSYEQYF
few TRBJ2-2 TRBD2 TRBV4-1 TGCGCCAGCAACCTAGGGACTAGCGGGAACACCGGGGAGCTGTTTTTT CASNLGTSGNTGELFF
few TRBJ2-1 TRBD2 TRBV14 TGTGCCAGCAGTAGACTAGCGGGAGGGCACAATGAGCAGTTCTTC CASSRLAGGHNEQFF
few TRBJ1-2 . TRBV7-9 TGTGCCAGCAGCCCGGCGGGAGGTAGTGGCTACACCTTC CASSPAGGSGYTF
. TRBJ1-2 TRBD1 TRBV5-6 TGTGCCAGCAGCTCGTCGGGACAGGTCCACACCTTC CASSSSGQVHTF
. TRBJ1-2 . TRBV19 TGTGCCAGTAGTTTGTCAGGGATCTCTAACTATGGCTACACCTTC CASSLSGISNYGYTF
. TRBJ2-6 . TRBV29-1 TGCAGCGTTTTTCCAGGGTCTGGGGCCAACGTCCTGACTTTC CSVFPGSGANVLTF
. TRBJ2-1 TRBD2 TRBV6-5 TGTGCCAGCAGTTACGCGGGGGTATCCTACAATGAGCAGTTCTTC CASSYAGVSYNEQFF
few TRBJ2-5 . TRBV25-1 TGTGCCAGCAGTGAGAGGGGGGGCACTCAAGAGACCCAGTACTTC CASSERGGTQETQYF
few TRBJ1-1 TRBD1 TRBV18 TGTGCCAGCTCCCTAGGGACAGCGAACACTGAAGCTTTCTTT CASSLGTANTEAFF
. TRBJ2-7 TRBD1 TRBV5-4 TGTGCCAGCAGCCGGAGAGGGACAGGGGGCAGGTACGAGCAGTACTTC CASSRRGTGGRYEQYF
few TRBJ1-1 TRBD1 TRBV7-8 TGTGCCAGCAGCTTTAACCCACAGGGGACTGAAGCTTTCTTT CASSFNPQGTEAFF
. TRBJ2-3 . TRBV5-1 TGCGCCAGCAGTTGGAGGGTCACTAGCACAGATACGCAGTATTTT CASSWRVTSTDTQYF
. TRBJ2-4 TRBD1 TRBV4-1 TGCGCCAGCAGCCCCCAGGGACAGGGGGCCAAAAACATTCAGTACTTC CASSPQGQGAKNIQYF
. TRBJ2-5 TRBD1 TRBV28 TGTGCCAGCAGCATAAGACAGGGAGAGACCCAGTACTTC CASSIRQGETQYF
. TRBJ2-3 . TRBV7-2 TGTGCCAGCAGCCGCGCAGATACGCAGTATTTT CASSRADTQYF
few TRBJ1-2 TRBD1 TRBV7-2 TGTGCCAGCAGCCCGGACAGGGGAAACTATGGCTACACCTTC CASSPDRGNYGYTF
few TRBJ1-1 . TRBV5-1 TGCGCCAGCAGATACCACGGAGGGAACACTGAAGCTTTCTTT CASRYHGGNTEAFF
. TRBJ2-3 TRBD2 TRBV7-3 TGTGCCAGCAGTAGACTAGCGGGAGGGCATACGCAGTATTTT CASSRLAGGHTQYF
. TRBJ2-2 TRBD2 TRBV7-2 TGTGCCAGCAGCTTTAGCGGGAGGGAGCTGTTTTTT CASSFSGRELFF
few TRBJ2-7 TRBD1 TRBV4-1 TGCGCCAGCAGCCGCGGACAGGGGACCTACGAGCAGTACTTC CASSRGQGTYEQYF
. TRBJ2-5 . TRBV7-9 TGTGCCAGCAGCTTACGGGAGTCGGGGGAGACCCAGTACTTC CASSLRESGETQYF
. TRBJ2-7 TRBD2 TRBV7-2 TGTGCCAGCAGCCCAAAACGGGAGGCGTACGAGCAGTACTTC CASSPKREAYEQYF
. TRBJ2-3 . TRBV7-2 TGTGCCAGCAGCTTTCTCAGTAGCACAGATACGCAGTATTTT CASSFLSSTDTQYF